This TCR beta chain was obtained from a study of blood T cell repertoires in COVID-19. The assay was immunoSEQ multiplex PCR, and TCRdb's table has in-frame clones only and misses some. Here the sample spans roughly 90,000 clones, under 90% being singletons. The specimen sequenced was peripheral blood. The sequence was obtained from a human donor with active COVID-19. The donor label of this sample is uncertain.

CDR3 coding DNA: TGTGCCACCACCGGGGACAGGGGAGGCGCCGAGCAGTACTTC. It specifies CATTGDRGGAEQYF. V usage is TRBV2 and J usage is TRBJ2-7; 10 bases are shared with TRBD1. The CDR3 has 14 amino acids. In germline, CDR1 is SNHLY, CDR2 FYNNEI. J was trimmed by 6 bases and V by 10 bases; bases with no gene match: 12.